The clone carrying this T cell receptor beta chain was seen many times. Every TCR cDNA molecule bore a unique molecular identifier. TCRdb fed the 5' RACE reads into MiXCR, producing one record per CDR3 protein. This repertoire shows approximately 30,000 distinct CDR3 sequences, roughly a tenth found once; its top ten account for roughly 29%. This sample was taken from a study of spatial heterogeneity in lung cancer. Time point reported: blood at routine non-recurrence follow-up after resection. The input material, whole RNA from tumor, nontumor lung or frozen PBMC, was sequenced unsorted. The CDR3 loop spans 14 amino acids. Trimming cost V 6 bases and J 1 base, with 13 bases left between them.

The gene calls are TRBV12-3 or TRBV12-4 and TRBJ2-7, with D possibly matching TRBD2 (6 bases). The clonotype originates from a female donor with early-stage non-small cell lung cancer. The sample here was PBMCs, taken at follow-up. CDR3 DNA sequence: TGTGCCAGCAGGGTCGGCGGGGCGTCCTACGAGCAGTACTTC. This codes for CASRVGGASYEQYF.